Sequencing of this T cell receptor beta chain was carried out in a study of blood T cell repertoires in COVID-19. About the study: Sources were T cells, B-cell-depleted T cells, or PBMCs; the material itself was cDNA or gDNA.

Profiled with immunoSEQ multiplex PCR; TCRdb holds only in-frame clones, not every one. This table holds 270,000 or so clones, about 85% found once. Adults between roughly 18 and 90 years of age took part from fewer than 30 US areas. Which cohort a participant joined came from the clinical history participants gave. It was within 2 weeks before study entry that exposed participants met a COVID-19 case. The CDR3 totals 14 residues. The V end was cut by 5 bases, the J end by 1 base, with 11 bases between. Germline V gives CDR1 LNHDA, CDR2 SQIVND (reference sequence). The sequenced material came from PBMCs or T cells enriched from blood (not recorded which). The J gene is TRBJ1-1, the V gene TRBV19, with D perhaps TRBD1 (5 bases). The sequence came from a woman in her forties or fifties who had been exposed to COVID-19. This chain's CDR3 is CASSFQGGNTEAFF. Written as DNA, the CDR3 is TGTGCCAGTAGTTTCCAGGGAGGGAACACTGAAGCTTTCTTT.